This T cell receptor (beta chain) was recorded in a study of T cell repertoires in cytomegalovirus infection. Study at large: It was the public TCR beta signatures that indicated both CMV infection and matching HLA type.

The CDR3 has 14 residues. Germline loops: CDR1 SNHLY, CDR2 FYNNEI. Trimming pared 1 base from V and 2 bases from J, leaving 9 bases between. This clonotype occurred a few times. Its antigen is undetermined. TCRdb reprocessed the reads via MiXCR and lists one record per CDR3 protein. Of around 900,000 distinct CDR3 sequences in the sample, around a third were seen once. V gene TRBV2 combines with J gene TRBJ2-7; D uncertain. Sequencing was performed on cultured CD8+ T cells from PBMCs, taken from culture after CMV antigen stimulation. The TCR comes from a human donor in good health (CMV status not recorded). Some clones in this sample may be carry-over from other donors' samples. The CDR3 coding sequence is TGTGCCAGCAGTGAAGGGAAAAGGGCCTACGAGCAGTACTTC. This codes for CASSEGKRAYEQYF.